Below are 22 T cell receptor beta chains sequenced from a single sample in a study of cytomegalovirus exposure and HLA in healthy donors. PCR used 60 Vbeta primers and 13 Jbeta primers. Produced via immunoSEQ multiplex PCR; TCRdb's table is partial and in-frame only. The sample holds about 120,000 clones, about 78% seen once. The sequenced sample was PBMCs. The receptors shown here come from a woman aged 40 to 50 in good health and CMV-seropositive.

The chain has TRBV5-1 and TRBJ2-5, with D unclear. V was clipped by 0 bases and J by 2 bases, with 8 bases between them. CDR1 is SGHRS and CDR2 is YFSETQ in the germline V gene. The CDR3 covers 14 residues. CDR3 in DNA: TGCGCCAGCAGCTTGGGACTTATACAAGAGACCCAGTACTTC. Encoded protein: CASSLGLIQETQYF.

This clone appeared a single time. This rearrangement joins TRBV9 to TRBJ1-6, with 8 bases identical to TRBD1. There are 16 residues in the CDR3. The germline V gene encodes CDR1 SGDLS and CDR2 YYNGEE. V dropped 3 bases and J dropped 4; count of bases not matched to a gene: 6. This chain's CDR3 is CASSAGQGDYNSPLHF. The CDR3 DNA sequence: TGTGCCAGCAGCGCTGGACAGGGTGATTATAATTCACCCCTCCACTTT.

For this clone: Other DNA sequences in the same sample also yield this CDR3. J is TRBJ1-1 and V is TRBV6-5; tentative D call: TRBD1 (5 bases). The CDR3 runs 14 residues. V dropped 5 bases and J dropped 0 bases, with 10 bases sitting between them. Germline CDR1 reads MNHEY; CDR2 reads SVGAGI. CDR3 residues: CASSRLDMNTEAFF. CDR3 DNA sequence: TGTGCCAGCAGTCGGTTGGACATGAACACTGAAGCTTTCTTT.

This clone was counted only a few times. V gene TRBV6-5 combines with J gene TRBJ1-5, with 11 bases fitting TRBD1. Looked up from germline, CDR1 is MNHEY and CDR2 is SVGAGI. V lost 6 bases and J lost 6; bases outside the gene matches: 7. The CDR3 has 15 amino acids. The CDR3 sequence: CASSPGQGARQPQHF. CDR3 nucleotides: TGTGCCAGCAGCCCCGGACAGGGGGCGCGTCAGCCCCAGCATTTT.

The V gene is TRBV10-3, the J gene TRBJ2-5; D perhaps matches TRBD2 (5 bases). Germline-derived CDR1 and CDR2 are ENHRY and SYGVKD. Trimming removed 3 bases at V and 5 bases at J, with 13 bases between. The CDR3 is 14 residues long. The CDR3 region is CAISDRSGGETQYF. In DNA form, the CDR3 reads TGTGCCATCAGTGATCGGAGCGGCGGGGAGACCCAGTACTTC.

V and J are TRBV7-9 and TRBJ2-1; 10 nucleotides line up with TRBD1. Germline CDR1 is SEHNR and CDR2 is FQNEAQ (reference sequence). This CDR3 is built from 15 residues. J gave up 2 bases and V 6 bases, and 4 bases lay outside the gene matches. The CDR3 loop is CASREDRGAYNEQFF. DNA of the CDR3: TGTGCCAGCAGGGAGGACAGGGGGGCCTACAATGAGCAGTTCTTC.

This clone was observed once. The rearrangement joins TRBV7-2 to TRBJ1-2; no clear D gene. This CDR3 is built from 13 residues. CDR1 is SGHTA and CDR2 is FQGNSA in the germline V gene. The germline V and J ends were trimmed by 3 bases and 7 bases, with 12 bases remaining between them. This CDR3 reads CASSLRDGSGYTF. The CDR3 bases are TGTGCCAGCAGCTTGAGAGACGGGAGTGGCTACACCTTC.

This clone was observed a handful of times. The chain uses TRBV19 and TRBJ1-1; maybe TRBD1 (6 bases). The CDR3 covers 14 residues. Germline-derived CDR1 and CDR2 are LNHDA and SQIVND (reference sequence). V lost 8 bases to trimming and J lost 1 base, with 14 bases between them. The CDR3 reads CASGDTLKNTEAFF. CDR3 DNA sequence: TGTGCCAGTGGGGACACCCTAAAGAACACTGAAGCTTTCTTT.

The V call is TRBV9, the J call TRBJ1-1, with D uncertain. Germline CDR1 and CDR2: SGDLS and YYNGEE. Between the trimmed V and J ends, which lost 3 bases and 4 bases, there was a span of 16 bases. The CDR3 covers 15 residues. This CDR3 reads CASSALPYSGTEAFF. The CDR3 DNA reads TGTGCCAGCAGCGCCCTTCCATACTCCGGCACTGAAGCTTTCTTT.

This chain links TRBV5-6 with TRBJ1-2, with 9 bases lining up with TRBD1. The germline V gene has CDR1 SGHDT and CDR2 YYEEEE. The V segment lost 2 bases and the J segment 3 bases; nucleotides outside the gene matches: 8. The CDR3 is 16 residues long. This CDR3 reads CASSLVEDRGDYGYTF. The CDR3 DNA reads TGTGCCAGCAGCTTAGTAGAGGACAGGGGTGACTATGGCTACACCTTC.

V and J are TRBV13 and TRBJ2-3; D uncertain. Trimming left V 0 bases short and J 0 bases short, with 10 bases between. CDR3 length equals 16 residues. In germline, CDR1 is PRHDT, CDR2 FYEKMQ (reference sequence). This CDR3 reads CASSLGVAASTDTQYF. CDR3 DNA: TGTGCCAGCAGCTTAGGGGTGGCGGCTAGCACAGATACGCAGTATTTT. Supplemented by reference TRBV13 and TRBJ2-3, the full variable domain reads AAGVIQSPRHLIKEKRETATLKCYPIPRHDTVYWYQQGPGQDPQFLISFYEKMQSDKGSIPDRFSAQQFSDYHSELNMSSLELGDSALYFCASSLGVAASTDTQYFGPGTRLTVL.

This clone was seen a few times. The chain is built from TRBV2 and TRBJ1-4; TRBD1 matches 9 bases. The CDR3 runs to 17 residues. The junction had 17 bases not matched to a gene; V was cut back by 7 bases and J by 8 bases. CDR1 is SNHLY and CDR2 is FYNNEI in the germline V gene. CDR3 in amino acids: CASNPYRLQGAKEKLFF. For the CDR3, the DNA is TGTGCCAGCAACCCGTACCGCCTACAGGGGGCGAAGGAAAAACTGTTTTTT.

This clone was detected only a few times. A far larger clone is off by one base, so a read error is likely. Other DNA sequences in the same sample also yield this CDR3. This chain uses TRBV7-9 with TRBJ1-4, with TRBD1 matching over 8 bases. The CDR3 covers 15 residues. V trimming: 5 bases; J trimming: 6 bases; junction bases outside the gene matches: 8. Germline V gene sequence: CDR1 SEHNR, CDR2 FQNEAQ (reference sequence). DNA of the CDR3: TGTGCCAGCAGCCAAAGCGGGACAGGAGATGAAAAACTGTTTTTT. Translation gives CASSQSGTGDEKLFF.

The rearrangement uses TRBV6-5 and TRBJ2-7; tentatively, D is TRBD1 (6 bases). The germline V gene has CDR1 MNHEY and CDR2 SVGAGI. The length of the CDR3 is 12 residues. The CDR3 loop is CATRGVADEQYF. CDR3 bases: TGTGCGACCAGGGGTGTCGCGGACGAGCAGTACTTC.

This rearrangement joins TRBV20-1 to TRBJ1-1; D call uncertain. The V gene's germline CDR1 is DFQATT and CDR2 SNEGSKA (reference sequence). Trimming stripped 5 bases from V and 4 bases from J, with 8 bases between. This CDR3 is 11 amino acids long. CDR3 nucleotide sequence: TGCAGTGCTCTCACAACCACTGAAGCTTTCTTT. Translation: CSALTTTEAFF.

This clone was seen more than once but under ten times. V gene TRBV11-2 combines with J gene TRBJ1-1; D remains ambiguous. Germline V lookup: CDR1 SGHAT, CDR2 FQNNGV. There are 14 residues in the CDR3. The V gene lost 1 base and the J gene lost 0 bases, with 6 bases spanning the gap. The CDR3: CASSLAGMNTEAFF. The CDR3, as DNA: TGTGCCAGCAGCTTAGCGGGAATGAACACTGAAGCTTTCTTT.

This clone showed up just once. The CDR3 reads CASSLAIDFLSYNEQFF. The CDR3 nucleotides read TGTGCCAGCAGCTTAGCGATAGACTTCCTCTCCTACAATGAGCAGTTCTTC. The chain carries TRBV7-2 and TRBJ2-1; D not certain. The length of the CDR3 is 17 residues. V lost 0 bases, J lost 0 bases, and 12 bases lay in between. CDR1 SGHTA and CDR2 FQGNSA come from the germline V gene.

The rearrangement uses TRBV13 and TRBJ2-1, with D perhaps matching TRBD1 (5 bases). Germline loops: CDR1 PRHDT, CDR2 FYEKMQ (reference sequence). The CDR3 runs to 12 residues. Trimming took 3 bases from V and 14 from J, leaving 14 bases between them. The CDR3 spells CASSFQPREKFF. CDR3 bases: TGTGCCAGCAGCTTCCAGCCCAGGGAAAAGTTCTTC.

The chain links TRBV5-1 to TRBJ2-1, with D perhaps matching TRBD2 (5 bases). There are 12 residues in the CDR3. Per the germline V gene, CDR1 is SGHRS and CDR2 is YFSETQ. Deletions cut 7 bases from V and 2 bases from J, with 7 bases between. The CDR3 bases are TGCGCCAGCGGGAGAACCTACAATGAGCAGTTCTTC. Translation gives CASGRTYNEQFF.

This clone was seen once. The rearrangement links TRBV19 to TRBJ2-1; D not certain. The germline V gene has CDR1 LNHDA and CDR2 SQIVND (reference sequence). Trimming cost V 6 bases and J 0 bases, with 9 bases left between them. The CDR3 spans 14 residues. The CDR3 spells CASSPNPSYNEQFF. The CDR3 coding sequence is TGTGCCAGTAGCCCAAATCCCTCCTACAATGAGCAGTTCTTC.

CDR3 coding DNA: TGTGCCAGCAGCTTAGTGGACAGGGGCTCTGGAAACACCATATATTTT. It codes for CASSLVDRGSGNTIYF. The rearrangement joins TRBV7-9 to TRBJ1-3; the match to TRBD1 covers 9 bases. From germline, CDR1 is SEHNR and CDR2 FQNEAQ (reference sequence). The CDR3 is made up of 16 amino acids. J gave up 0 bases and V 1 base, and 1 base lay outside the gene matches.

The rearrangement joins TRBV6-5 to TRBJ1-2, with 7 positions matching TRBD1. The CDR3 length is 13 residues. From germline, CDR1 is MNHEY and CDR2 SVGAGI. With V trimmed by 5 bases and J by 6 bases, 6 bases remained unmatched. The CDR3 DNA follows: TGTGCCAGCAGTCGAGGGGGCGTGGATGGCTACACCTTC. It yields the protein CASSRGGVDGYTF.